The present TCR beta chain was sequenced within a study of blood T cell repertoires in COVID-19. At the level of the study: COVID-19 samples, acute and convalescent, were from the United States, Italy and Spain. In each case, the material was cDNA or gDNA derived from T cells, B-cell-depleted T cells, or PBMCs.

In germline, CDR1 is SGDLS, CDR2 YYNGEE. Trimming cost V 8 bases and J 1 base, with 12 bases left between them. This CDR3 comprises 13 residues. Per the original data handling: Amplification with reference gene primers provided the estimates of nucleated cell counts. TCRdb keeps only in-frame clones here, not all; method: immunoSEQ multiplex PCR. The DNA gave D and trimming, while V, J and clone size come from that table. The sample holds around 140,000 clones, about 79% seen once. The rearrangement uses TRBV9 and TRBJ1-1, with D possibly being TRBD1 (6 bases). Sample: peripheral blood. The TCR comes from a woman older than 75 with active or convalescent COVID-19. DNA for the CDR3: TGTGCCAGTTCGAGGACAGCGAACACTGAAGCTTTCTTT. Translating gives CASSRTANTEAFF.